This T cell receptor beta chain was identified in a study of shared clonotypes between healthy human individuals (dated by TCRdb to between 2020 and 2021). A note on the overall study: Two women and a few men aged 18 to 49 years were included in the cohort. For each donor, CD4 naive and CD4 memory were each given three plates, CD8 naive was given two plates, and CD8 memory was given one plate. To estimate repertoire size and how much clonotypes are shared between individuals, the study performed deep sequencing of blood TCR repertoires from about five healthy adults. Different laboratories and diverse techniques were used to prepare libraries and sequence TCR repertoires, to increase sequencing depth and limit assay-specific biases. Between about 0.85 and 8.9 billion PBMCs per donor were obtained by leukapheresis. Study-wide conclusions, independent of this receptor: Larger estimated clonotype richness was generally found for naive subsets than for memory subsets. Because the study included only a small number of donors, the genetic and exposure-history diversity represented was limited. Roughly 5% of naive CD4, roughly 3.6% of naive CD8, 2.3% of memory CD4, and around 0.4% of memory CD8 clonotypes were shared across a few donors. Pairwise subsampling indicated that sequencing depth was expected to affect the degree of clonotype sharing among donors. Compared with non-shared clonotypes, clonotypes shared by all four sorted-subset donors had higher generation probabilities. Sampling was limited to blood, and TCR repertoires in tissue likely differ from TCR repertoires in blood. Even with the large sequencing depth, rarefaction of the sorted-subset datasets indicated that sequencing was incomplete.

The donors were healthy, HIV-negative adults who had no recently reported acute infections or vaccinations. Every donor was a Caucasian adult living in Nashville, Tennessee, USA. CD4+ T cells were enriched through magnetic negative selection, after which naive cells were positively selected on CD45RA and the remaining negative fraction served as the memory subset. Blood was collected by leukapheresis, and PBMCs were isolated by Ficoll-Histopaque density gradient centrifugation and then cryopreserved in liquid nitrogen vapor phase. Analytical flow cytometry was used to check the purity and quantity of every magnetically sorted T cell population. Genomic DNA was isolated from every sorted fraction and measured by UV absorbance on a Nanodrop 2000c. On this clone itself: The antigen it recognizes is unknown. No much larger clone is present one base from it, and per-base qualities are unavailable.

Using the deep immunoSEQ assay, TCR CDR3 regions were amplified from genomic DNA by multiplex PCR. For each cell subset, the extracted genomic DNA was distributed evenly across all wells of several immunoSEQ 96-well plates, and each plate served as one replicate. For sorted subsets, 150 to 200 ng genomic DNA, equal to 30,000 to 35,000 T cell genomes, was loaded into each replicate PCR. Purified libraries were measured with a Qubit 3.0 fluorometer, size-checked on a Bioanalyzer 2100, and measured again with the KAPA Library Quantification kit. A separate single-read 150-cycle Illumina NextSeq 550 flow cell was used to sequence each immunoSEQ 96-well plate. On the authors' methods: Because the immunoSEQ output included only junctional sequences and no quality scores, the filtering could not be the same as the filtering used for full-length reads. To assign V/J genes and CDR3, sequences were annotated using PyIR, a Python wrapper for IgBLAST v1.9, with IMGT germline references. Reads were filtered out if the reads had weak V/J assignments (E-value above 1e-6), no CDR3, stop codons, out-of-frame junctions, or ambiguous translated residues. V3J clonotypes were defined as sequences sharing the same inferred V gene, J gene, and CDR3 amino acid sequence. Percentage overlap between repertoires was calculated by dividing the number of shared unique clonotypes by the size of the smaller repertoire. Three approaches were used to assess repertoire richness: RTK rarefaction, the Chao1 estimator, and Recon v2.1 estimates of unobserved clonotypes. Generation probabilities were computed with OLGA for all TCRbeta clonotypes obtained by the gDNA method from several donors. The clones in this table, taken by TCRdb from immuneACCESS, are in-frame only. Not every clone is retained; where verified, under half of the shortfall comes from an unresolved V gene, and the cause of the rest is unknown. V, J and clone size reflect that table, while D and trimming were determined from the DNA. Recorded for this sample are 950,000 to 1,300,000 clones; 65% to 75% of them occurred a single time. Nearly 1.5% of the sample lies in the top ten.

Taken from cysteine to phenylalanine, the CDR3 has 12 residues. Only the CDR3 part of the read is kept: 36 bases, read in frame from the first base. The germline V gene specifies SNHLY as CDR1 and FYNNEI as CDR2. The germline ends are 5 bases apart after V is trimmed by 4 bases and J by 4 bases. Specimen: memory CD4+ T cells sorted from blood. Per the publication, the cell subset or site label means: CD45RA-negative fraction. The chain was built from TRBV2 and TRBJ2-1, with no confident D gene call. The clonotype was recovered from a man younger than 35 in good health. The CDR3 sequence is CASSGVYNEQFF. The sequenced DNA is TGTGCCAGCAGTGGTGTATACAATGAGCAGTTCTTC.